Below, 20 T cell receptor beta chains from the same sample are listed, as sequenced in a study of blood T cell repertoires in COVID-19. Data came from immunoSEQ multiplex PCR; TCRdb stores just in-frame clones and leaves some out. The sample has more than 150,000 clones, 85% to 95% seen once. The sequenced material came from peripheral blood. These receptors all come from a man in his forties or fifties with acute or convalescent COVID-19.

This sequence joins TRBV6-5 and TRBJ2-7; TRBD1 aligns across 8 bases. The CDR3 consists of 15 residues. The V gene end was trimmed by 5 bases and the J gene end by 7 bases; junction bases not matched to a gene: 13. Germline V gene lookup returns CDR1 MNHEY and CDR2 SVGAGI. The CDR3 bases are TGTGCCAGCAGTCCCGGACAGGGCAGGGTAGGTGAGCAGTACGTC. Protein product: CASSPGQGRVGEQYV.

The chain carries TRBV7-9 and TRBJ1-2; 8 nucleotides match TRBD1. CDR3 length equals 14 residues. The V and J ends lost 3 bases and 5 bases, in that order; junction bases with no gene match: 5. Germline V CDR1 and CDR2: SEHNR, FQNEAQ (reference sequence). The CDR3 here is CASSFTGGIYGYTF. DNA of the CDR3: TGTGCCAGCAGCTTCACAGGGGGTATTTATGGCTACACCTTC.

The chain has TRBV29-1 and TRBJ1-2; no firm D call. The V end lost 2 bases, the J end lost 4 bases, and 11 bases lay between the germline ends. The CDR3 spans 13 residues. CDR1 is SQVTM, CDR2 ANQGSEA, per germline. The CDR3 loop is CSVESGFGYGYTF. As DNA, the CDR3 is TGCAGCGTTGAATCGGGGTTTGGCTATGGCTACACCTTC. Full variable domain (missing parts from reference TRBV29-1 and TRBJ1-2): SAVISQKPSRDICQRGTSLTIQCQVDSQVTMMFWYRQQPGQSLTLIATANQGSEATYESGFVIDKFPISRPNLTFSTLTVSNMSPEDSSIYLCSVESGFGYGYTFGSGTRLTVV.

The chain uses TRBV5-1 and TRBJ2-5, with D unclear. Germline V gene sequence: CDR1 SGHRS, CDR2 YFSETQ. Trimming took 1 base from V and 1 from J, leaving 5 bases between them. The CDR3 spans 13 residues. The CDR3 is CASSLSFQETQYF. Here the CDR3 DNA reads TGCGCCAGCAGCTTGTCTTTCCAAGAGACCCAGTACTTC.

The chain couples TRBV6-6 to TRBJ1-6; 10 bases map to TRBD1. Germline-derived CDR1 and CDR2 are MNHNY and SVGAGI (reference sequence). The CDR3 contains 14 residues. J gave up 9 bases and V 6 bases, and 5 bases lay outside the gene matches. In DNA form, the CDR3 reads TGTGCCAGCAGCCACGGACAGGGGGTTTCACCCCTCCACTTT. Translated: CASSHGQGVSPLHF.

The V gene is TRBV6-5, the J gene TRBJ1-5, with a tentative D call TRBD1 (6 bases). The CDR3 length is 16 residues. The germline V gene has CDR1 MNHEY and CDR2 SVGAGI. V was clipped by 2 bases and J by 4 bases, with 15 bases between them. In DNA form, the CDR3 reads TGTGCCAGCAGTTACCCGAACGGACAGAGGAATCAGCCCCAGCATTTT. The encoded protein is CASSYPNGQRNQPQHF.

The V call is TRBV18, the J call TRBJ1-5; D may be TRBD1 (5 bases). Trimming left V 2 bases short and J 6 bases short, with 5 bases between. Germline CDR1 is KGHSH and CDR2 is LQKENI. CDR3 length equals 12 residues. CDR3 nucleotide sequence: TGTGCCAGCTCACCAGGGGCTCAGCCCCAGCATTTT. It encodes CASSPGAQPQHF.

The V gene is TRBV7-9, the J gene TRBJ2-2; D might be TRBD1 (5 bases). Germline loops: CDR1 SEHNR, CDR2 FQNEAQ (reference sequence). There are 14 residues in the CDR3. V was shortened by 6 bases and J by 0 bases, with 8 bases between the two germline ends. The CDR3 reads CASSRTTNTGELFF. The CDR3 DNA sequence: TGTGCCAGCAGTCGGACAACGAACACCGGGGAGCTGTTTTTT. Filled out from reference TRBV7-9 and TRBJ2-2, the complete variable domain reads DTGVSQNPRHKITKRGQNVTFRCDPISEHNRLYWYRQTLGQGPEFLTYFQNEAQLEKSRLLSDRFSAERPKGSFSTLEIQRTEQGDSAMYLCASSRTTNTGELFFGEGSRLTVL.

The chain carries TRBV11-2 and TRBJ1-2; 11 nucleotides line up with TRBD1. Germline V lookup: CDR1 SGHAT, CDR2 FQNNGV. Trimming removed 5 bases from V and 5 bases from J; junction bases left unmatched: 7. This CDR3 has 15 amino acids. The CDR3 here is CASSQGQGGLYGYTF. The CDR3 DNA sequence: TGTGCCAGCAGCCAGGGACAGGGGGGATTATATGGCTACACCTTC.

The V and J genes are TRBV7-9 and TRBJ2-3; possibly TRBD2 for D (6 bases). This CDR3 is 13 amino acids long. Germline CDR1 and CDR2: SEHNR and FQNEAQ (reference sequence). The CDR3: CATAGLFTDTQYF. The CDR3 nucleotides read TGTGCGACCGCGGGACTTTTCACAGATACGCAGTATTTT.

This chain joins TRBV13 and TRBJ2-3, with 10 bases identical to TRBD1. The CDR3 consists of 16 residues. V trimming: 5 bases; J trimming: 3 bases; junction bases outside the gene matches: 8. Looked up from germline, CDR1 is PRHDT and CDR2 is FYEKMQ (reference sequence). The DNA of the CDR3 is TGTGCCAGCAGCAGGCTGGACAGGGGGTTAACAGATACGCAGTATTTT. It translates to CASSRLDRGLTDTQYF.

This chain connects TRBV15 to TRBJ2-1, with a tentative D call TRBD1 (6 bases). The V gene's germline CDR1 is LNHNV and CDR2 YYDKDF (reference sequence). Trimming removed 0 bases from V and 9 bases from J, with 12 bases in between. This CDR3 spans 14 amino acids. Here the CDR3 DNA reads TGTGCCACCAGCAGAGACAGGGGTGTCGGTGAGCAGTTCTTC. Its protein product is CATSRDRGVGEQFF.

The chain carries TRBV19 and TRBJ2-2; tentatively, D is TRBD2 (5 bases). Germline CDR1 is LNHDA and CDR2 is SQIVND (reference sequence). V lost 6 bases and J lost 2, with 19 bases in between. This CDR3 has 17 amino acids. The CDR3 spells CASSTSDFKRNTGELFF. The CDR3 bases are TGTGCCAGTAGCACCTCGGACTTCAAGAGAAACACCGGGGAGCTGTTTTTT.

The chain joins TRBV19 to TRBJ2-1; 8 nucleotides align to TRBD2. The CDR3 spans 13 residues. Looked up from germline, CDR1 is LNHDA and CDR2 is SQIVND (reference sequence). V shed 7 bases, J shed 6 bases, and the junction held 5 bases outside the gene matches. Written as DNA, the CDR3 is TGTGCCAGTACCCCGGGGGGGACCAATGAGCAGTTCTTC. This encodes CASTPGGTNEQFF.

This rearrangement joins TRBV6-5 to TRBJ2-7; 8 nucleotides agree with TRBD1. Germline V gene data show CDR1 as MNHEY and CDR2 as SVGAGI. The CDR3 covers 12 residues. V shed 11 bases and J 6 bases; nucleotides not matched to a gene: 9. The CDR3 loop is CAAGQGFREQYF. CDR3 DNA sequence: TGTGCCGCTGGACAGGGTTTTCGCGAGCAGTACTTC.

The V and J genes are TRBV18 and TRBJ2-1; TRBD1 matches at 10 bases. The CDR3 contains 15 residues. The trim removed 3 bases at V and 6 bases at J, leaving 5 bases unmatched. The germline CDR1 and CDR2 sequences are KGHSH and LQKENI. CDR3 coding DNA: TGTGCCAGCTCACCCCGGACAGGGGGGGTCAATGAGCAGTTCTTC. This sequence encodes CASSPRTGGVNEQFF.

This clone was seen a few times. The CDR3 spells CASSLAVLAGGIQETQYF. The CDR3 DNA reads as TGTGCCAGCAGCTTGGCTGTCCTAGCGGGGGGGATACAAGAGACCCAGTACTTC. This chain uses TRBV5-8 with TRBJ2-5; 12 nucleotides match TRBD2. This CDR3 is 18 amino acids long. V trimming: 0 bases; J trimming: 2 bases; junction bases outside the gene matches: 8. CDR1 is SGHTS and CDR2 is YDEGEE in the germline V gene.

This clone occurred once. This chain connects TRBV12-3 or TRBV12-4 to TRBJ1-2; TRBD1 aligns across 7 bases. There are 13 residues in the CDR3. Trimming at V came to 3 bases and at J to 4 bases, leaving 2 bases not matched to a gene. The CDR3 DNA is TGTGCCAGCAGTTTGGCAGGGGGCTATGGCTACACCTTC. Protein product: CASSLAGGYGYTF.

This chain's CDR3 is CASSLVWGLAGEETQYF. Written as DNA, the CDR3 is TGTGCCAGCAGCTTAGTATGGGGACTAGCGGGAGAAGAGACCCAGTACTTC. The chain employs TRBV7-9 and TRBJ2-5; 14 bases map to TRBD2. The junction had 4 bases not matched to a gene; V was cut back by 1 base and J by 3 bases. Germline V CDR1 and CDR2: SEHNR, FQNEAQ (reference sequence). The length of the CDR3 is 17 residues.

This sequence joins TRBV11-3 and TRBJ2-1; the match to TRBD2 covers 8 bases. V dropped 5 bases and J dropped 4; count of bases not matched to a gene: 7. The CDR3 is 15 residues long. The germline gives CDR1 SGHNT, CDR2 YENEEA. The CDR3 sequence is CASSAGGPQYNEQFF. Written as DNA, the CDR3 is TGTGCCAGCAGCGCGGGGGGCCCACAGTACAATGAGCAGTTCTTC.